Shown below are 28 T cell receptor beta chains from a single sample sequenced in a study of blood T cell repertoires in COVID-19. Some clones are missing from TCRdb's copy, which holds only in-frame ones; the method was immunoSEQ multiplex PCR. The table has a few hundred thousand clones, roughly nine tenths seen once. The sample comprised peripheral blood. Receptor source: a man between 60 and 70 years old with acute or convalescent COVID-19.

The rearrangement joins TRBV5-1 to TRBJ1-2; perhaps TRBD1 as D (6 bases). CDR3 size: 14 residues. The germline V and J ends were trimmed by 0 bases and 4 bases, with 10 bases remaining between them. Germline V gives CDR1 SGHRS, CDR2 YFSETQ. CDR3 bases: TGCGCCAGCAGCTTGGAAGGGGACACCTATGGCTACACCTTC. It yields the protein CASSLEGDTYGYTF. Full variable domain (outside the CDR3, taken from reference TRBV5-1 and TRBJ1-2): KAGVTQTPRYLIKTRGQQVTLSCSPISGHRSVSWYQQTPGQGLQFLFEYFSETQRNKGNFPGRFSGRQFSNSRSEMNVSTLELGDSALYLCASSLEGDTYGYTFGSGTRLTVV.

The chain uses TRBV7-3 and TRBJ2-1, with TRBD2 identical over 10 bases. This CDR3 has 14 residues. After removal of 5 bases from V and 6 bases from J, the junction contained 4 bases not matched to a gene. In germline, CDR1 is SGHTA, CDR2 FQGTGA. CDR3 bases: TGTGCCAGCAGCCGGACTAGCGGCGGCAATGAGCAGTTCTTC. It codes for CASSRTSGGNEQFF.

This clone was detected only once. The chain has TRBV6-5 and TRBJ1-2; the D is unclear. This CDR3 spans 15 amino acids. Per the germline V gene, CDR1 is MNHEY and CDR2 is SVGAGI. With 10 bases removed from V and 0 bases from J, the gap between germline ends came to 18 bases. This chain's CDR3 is CATLIRVQANYGYTF. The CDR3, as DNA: TGTGCCACCCTAATCCGTGTTCAAGCTAACTATGGCTACACCTTC.

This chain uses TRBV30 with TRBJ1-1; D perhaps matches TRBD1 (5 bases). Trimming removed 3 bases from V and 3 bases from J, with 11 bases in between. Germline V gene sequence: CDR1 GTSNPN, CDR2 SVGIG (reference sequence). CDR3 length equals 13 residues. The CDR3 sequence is CAWRWGDDTEAFF. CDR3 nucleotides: TGTGCCTGGAGGTGGGGGGACGACACTGAAGCTTTCTTT.

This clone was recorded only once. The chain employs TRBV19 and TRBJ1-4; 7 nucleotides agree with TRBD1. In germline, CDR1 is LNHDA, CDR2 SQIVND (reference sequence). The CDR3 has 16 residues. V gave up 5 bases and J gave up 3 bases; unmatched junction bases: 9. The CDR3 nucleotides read TGTGCCAGTAGTTATGACAGGGTTGGAGCTAATGAAAAACTGTTTTTT. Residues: CASSYDRVGANEKLFF. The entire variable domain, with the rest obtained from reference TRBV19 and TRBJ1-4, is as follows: DGGITQSPKYLFRKEGQNVTLSCEQNLNHDAMYWYRQDPGQGLRLIYYSQIVNDFQKGDIAEGYSVSREKKESFPLTVTSAQKNPTAFYLCASSYDRVGANEKLFFGSGTQLSVL.

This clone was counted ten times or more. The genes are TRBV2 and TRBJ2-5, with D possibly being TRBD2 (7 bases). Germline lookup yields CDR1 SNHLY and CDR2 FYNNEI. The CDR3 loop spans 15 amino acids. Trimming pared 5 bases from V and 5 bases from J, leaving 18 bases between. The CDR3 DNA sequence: TGTGCCAGCAGTTTGGGACCAGGGGAGGGGGAGACCCAGTACTTC. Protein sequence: CASSLGPGEGETQYF.

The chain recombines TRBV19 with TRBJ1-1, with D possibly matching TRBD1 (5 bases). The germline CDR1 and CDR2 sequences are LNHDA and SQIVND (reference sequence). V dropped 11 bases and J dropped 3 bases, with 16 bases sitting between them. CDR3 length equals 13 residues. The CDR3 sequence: CAAQDTRYTEAFF. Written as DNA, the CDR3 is TGTGCCGCCCAGGACACGAGATACACTGAAGCTTTCTTT.

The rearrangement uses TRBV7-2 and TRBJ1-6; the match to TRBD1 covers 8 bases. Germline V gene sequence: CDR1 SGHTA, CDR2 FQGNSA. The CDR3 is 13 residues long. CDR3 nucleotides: TGTGCTACATCGGGACAGGAGAATTCACCCCTCCACTTT. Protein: CATSGQENSPLHF.

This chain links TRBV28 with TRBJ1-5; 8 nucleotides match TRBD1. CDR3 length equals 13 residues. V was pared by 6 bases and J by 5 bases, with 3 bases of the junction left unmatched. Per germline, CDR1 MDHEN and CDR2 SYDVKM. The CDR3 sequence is CASRPTGDQPQHF. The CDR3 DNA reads TGTGCCAGCAGACCGACAGGGGATCAGCCCCAGCATTTT.

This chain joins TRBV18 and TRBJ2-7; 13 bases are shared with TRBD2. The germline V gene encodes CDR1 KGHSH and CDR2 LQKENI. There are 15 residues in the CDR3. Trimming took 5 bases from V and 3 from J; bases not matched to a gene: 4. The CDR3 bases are TGTGCCAGCTCATATGGGACTAGCGGGAACTACGAGCAGTACTTC. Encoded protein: CASSYGTSGNYEQYF.

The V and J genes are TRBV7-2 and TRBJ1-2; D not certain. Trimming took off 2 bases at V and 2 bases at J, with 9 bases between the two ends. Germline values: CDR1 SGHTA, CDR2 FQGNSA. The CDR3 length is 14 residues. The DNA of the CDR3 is TGTGCCAGCAGCTTACAACCGAGCAACTATGGCTACACCTTC. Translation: CASSLQPSNYGYTF. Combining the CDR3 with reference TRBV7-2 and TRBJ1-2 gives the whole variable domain GAGVSQSPSNKVTEKGKDVELRCDPISGHTALYWYRQSLGQGLEFLIYFQGNSAPDKSGLPSDRFSAERTGGSVSTLTIQRTQQEDSAVYLCASSLQPSNYGYTFGSGTRLTVV.

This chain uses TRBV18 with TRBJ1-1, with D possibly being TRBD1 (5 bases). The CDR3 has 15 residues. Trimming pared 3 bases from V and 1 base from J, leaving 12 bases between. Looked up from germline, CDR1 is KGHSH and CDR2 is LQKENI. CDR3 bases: TGTGCCAGCTCACCTAGTGGGGCGCAGAACACTGAAGCTTTCTTT. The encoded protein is CASSPSGAQNTEAFF. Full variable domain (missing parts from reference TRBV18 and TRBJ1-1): NAGVMQNPRHLVRRRGQEARLRCSPMKGHSHVYWYRQLPEEGLKFMVYLQKENIIDESGMPKERFSAEFPKEGPSILRIQQVVRGDSAAYFCASSPSGAQNTEAFFGQGTRLTVV.

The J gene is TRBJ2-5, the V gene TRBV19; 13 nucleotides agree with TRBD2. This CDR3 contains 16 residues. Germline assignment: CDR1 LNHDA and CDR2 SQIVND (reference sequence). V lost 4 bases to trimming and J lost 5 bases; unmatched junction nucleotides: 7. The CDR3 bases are TGTGCCAGTAGTACTACTAGCGGGAGGGCCGGGGAGACCCAGTACTTC. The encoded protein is CASSTTSGRAGETQYF.

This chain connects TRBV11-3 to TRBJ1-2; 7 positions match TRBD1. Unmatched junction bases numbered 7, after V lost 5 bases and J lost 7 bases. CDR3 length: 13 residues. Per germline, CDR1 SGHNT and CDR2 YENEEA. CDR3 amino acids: CASSLRQGGGYTF. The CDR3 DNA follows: TGTGCCAGCAGCCTCAGACAGGGTGGTGGCTACACCTTC.

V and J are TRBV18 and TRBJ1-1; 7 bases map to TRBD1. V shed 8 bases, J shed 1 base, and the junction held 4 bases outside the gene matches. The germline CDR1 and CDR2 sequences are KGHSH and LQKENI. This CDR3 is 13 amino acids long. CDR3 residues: CASEGQPNTEAFF. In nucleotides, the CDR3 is TGTGCCAGCGAGGGACAGCCGAACACTGAAGCTTTCTTT.

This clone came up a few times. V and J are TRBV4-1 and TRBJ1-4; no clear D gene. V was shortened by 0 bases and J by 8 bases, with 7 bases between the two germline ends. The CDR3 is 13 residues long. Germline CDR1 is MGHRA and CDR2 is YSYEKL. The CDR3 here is CASSQDRGEKLFF. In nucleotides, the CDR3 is TGCGCCAGCAGCCAAGATCGAGGCGAAAAACTGTTTTTT.

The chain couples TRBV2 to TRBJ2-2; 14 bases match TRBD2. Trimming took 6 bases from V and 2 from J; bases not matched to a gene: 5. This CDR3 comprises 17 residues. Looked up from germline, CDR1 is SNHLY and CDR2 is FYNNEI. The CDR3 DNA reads TGTGCCAGCAGATCCGGGACTAGCGGGGGAAACACCGGGGAGCTGTTTTTT. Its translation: CASRSGTSGGNTGELFF.

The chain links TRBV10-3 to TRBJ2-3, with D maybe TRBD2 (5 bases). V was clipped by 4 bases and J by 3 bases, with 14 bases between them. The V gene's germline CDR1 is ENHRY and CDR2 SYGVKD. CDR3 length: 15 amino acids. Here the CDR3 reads CAISASAGGTDTQYF. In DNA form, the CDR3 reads TGTGCCATCAGTGCCTCGGCAGGAGGTACAGATACGCAGTATTTT.

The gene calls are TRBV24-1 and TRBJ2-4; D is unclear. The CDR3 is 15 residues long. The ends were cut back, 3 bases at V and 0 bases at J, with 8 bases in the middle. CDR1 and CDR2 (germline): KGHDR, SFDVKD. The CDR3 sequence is CATSDHRIAKNIQYF. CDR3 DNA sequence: TGTGCCACCAGTGATCACAGAATAGCCAAAAACATTCAGTACTTC.

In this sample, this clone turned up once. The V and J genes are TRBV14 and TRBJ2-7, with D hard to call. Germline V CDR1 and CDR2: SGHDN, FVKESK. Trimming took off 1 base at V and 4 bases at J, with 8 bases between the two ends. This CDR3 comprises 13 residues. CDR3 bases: TGTGCCAGCAGCCAAGGGGCCAGTTACGAGCAGTACTTC. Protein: CASSQGASYEQYF.

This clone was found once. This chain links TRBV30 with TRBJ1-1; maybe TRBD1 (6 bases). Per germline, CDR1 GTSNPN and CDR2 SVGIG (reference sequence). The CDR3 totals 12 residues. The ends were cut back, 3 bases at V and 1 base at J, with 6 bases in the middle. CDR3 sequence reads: CAWRQGNTEAFF. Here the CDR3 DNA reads TGTGCCTGGAGACAGGGGAACACTGAAGCTTTCTTT.

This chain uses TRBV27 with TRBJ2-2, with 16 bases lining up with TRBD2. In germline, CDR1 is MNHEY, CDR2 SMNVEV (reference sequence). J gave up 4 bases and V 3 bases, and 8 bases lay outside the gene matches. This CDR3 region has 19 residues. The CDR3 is CASSFTGLAGGVITGELFF. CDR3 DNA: TGTGCCAGCAGTTTCACGGGACTAGCGGGAGGGGTGATCACCGGGGAGCTGTTTTTT.

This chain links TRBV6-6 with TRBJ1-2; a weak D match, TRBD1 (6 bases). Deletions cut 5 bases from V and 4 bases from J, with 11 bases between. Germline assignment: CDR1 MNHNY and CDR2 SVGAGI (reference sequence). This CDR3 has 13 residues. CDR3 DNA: TGTGCCAGCAGTCCCGGGACAATCTATGGCTACACCTTC. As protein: CASSPGTIYGYTF.

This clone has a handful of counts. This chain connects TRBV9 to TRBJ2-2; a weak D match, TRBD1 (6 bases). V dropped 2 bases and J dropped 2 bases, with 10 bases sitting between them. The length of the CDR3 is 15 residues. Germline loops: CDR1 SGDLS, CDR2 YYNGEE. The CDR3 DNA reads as TGTGCCAGCAGCGTGAGGGGGTTTAACACCGGGGAGCTGTTTTTT. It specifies CASSVRGFNTGELFF.

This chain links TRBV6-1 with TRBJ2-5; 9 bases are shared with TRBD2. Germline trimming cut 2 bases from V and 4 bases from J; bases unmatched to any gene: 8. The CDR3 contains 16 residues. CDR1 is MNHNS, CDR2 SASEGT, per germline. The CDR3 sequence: CASSETLGSGRETQYF. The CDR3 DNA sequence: TGTGCCAGCAGTGAAACCCTCGGTAGCGGGAGAGAGACCCAGTACTTC.

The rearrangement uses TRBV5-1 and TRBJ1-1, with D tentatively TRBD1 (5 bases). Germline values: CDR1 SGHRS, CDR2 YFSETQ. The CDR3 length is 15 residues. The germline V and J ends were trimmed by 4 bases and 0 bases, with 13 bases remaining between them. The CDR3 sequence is CASSLTAAMNTEAFF. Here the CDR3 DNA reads TGCGCCAGCAGCCTGACAGCCGCCATGAACACTGAAGCTTTCTTT.

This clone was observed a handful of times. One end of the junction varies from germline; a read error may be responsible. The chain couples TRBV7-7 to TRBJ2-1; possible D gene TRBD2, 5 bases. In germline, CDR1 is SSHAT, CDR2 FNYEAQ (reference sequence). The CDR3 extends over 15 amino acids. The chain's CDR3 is CASSLVPAEYNEQFF. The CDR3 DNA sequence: TGTGCTAGCAGCTTAGTTCCAGCGGAATACAATGAGCAGTTCTTC.

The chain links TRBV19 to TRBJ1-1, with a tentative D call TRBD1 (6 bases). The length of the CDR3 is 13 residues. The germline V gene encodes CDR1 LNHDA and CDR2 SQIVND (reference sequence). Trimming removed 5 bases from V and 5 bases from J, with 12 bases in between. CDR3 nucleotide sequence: TGTGCCAGTAGTTTACAGGGAGGGACTGAAGCTTTCTTT. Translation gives CASSLQGGTEAFF.